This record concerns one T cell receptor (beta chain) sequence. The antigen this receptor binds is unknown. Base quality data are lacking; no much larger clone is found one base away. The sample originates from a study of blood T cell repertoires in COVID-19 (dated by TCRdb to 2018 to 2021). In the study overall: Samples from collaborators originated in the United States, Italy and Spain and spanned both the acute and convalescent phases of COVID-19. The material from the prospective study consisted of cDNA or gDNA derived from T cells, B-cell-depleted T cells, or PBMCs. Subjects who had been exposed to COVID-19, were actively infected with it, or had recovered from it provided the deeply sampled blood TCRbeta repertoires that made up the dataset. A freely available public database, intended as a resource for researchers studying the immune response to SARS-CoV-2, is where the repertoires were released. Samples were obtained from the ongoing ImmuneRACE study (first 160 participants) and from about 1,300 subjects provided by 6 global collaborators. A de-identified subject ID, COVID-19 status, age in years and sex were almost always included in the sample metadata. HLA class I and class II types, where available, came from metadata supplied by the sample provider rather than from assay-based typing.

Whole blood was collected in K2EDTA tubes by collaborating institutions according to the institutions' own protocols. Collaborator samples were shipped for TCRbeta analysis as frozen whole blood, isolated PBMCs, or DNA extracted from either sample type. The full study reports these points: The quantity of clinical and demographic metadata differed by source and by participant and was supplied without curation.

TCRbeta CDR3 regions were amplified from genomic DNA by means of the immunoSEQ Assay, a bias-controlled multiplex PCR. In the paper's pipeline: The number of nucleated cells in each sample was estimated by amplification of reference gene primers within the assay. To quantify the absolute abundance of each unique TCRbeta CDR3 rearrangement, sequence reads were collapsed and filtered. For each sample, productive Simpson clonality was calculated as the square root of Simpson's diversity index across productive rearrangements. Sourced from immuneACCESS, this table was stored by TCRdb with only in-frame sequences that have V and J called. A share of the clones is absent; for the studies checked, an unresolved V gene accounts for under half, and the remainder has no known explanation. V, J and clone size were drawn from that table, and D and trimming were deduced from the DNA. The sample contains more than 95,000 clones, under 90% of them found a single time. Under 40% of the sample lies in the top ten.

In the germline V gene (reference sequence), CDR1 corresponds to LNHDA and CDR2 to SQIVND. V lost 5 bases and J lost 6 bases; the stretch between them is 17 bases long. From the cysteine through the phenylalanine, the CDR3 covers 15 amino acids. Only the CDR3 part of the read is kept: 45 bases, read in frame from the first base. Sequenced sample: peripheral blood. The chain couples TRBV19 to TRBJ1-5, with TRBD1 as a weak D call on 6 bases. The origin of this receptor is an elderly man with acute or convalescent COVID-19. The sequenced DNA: TGTGCCAGTAGTCCCACAGACAGGCGCGGTCAGCCCCAGCATTTT. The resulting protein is CASSPTDRRGQPQHF.